Only one count was recorded for the clone carrying this TCR beta chain. The entry originates in a study of T cell changes during pregnancy in multiple sclerosis. The V end lost 2 bases, the J end lost 1 base, and 13 bases lay between the germline ends. There are 16 residues in the CDR3. The germline V gene encodes CDR1 MNHNS and CDR2 SASEGT. TCRdb's table, derived via immunoSEQ multiplex PCR, lists solely in-frame clones and lacks some. This table holds around 80,000 clones, about 95% found once. The sequenced sample was peripheral blood, obtained in the second trimester of pregnancy. V gene TRBV6-1 combines with J gene TRBJ2-3; no firm D call. The sequence derives from a female donor with multiple sclerosis, enrolled in a pregnancy study. CDR3 loop: CASSEIRSVGTDTQYF. DNA for the CDR3: TGTGCCAGCAGTGAAATCCGATCGGTCGGCACAGATACGCAGTATTTT.